These 20 T cell receptor beta chains were all obtained from the same sample, sequenced in a study of CD8+ T cells in alopecia areata. Cutaneous lymph node cells were pooled, and they were sorted using CD4, CD8alpha, NKG2D, NKG2ACE and other markers. Investigators isolated RNA and reverse transcribed it into cDNA to act as the sequencing template. Clones were sequenced by immunoSEQ multiplex PCR, and TCRdb holds only the in-frame ones, with some missing. Altogether about 270,000 clones were found in the sample, and no singletons occur. Input material: CD4+ T cells sorted from a lymph node. The receptors stem from a C3H/HeJ mouse with alopecia areata. The strain bears MHC haplotype H2-k.

As for this clone: These gene names are mouse names. The read ends 4 residues before the CDR3 terminus; that terminus is restored from the germline J gene. The chain combines TRBV1 with TRBJ2-5; no firm D call. Per germline, CDR1 NSQYPW and CDR2 LRSPGD (reference sequence). CDR3 length equals 13 residues. CDR3 DNA (partial): TGCACCTGCAGTCCCCAATTAGGGGAC. It is translated as CTCSPQLGD. The CDR3 as a whole reads CTCSPQLGDTQYF.

This clone was picked up a small number of times. Gene and germline names: mouse. Other DNA variants within this sample encode the same CDR3. The CDR3 is CASSIGDSYAEQFF. Partial CDR3 DNA: TGTGCCAGCAGTATCGGAGACAGCTATGCT. V and J are TRBV19 and TRBJ2-1; D is possibly TRBD1 (5 bases). The read finishes 4 residues shy of the CDR3 end, and the germline J gene is used to complete it. The CDR3 contains 14 residues. CDR1 is FNHDT and CDR2 is SITEND in the germline V gene (reference sequence). V was pared by 2 bases and J by 3 bases, with 9 bases between.

This clone was detected ten times or more. Gene names and germline refer to mouse. The CDR3 end lies 4 residues beyond the end of the read and is filled in from the germline J gene. Other DNA sequences in the same sample also yield this CDR3. The chain carries TRBV5 and TRBJ2-1, with 9 positions matching TRBD2. This CDR3 has 15 amino acids. Trimming took 4 bases from V and 1 from J; bases not matched to a gene: 2. Looked up from germline, CDR1 is LGHNA and CDR2 is YNLKQL (reference sequence). The CDR3 DNA, read in part, is TGTGCCAGCAGCCCCGACTGGGGGAACTATGCT. This translates into CASSPDWGNYA. The whole CDR3 reads CASSPDWGNYAEQFF.

This clone appeared many times. Here the gene names and germline are mouse. The CDR3 end lies 4 residues beyond the end of the read and is filled in from the germline J gene. The gene calls are TRBV19 and TRBJ2-3, with 7 bases fitting TRBD1. Germline assignment: CDR1 FNHDT and CDR2 SITEND (reference sequence). The CDR3 loop spans 14 amino acids. The covered CDR3 bases are TGTGCCAGCAGTGCGACAGGGAAGAAAGAA. Its translation: CASSATGKKE. The entire CDR3 sequence reads CASSATGKKETLYF.

This clone was detected ten times or more. These gene names are mouse names. Read data end 4 residues before the CDR3 end; the end is taken from the germline J gene. The V and J genes are TRBV13-3 and TRBJ1-2, with D tentatively TRBD1 (5 bases). V was trimmed by 2 bases and J by 3 bases, leaving 5 bases between them. The CDR3 totals 12 residues. Looked up from germline, CDR1 is NNHDY and CDR2 is SYVADS. CDR3 DNA, as far as it was read: TGTGCCAGCAGTGAAGGGGACTCC. Translated: CASSEGDS. The whole CDR3 sequence reads CASSEGDSDYTF.

Concerning this clone itself: Gene names denote mouse genes. Read sequence stops 4 residues before the CDR3 end, and the germline J gene provides the missing end. The genes are TRBV13-3 and TRBJ2-5; 9 bases map to TRBD2. The CDR3 is 13 amino acids. Germline assignment: CDR1 NNHDY and CDR2 SYVADS. CDR3 DNA (partial): TGTGCCAGCAGTCTGGACTGGGGAGAC. This gives the protein CASSLDWGD. The CDR3 in its entirety is CASSLDWGDTQYF.

The table lists this clone with a few counts. Gene names and germline match the mouse. The read ends 4 residues shy of where the CDR3 ends; the end is completed using the germline J gene. This sequence joins TRBV19 and TRBJ1-1; D uncertain. CDR1 FNHDT and CDR2 SITEND come from the germline V gene (reference sequence). This CDR3 contains 13 residues. The V end was cut by 3 bases, the J end by 0 bases, with 6 bases between. The CDR3 here is CASSTNANTEVFF. The sequenced CDR3 bases are TGTGCCAGCAGTACAAATGCAAACACA.

For this clone: Mouse names are used for the genes. The read comes to an end 4 residues before the CDR3 does, leaving the germline J gene to fill in the end. J is TRBJ1-1 and V is TRBV5; the D is unclear. The length of the CDR3 is 13 residues. Per the germline V gene, CDR1 is LGHNA and CDR2 is YNLKQL (reference sequence). The V end was cut by 2 bases, the J end by 0 bases, with 4 bases between. Here the CDR3 reads CASSQLSNTEVFF. The sequenced CDR3 bases are TGTGCCAGCAGCCAACTATCAAACACA.

This clone was seen more than once but under ten times. Mouse germline and gene names are used. The read ends 4 residues shy of where the CDR3 ends; the end is completed using the germline J gene. J is TRBJ2-1 and V is TRBV5; possibly TRBD1 for D (6 bases). Germline V CDR1 and CDR2: LGHNA, YNLKQL (reference sequence). The CDR3 length is 14 residues. Trimming took off 0 bases at V and 6 bases at J, with 9 bases between the two ends. CDR3 DNA, as far as it was read: TGTGCCAGCAGCCAAGAACAGGGACGTGCT. Translated: CASSQEQGRA. The entire CDR3 protein is CASSQEQGRAEQFF.

The table lists this clone with a few counts. Mouse names are used for the genes. The read terminates 4 residues ahead of where the CDR3 ends, so the germline J gene completes it. The V and J genes are TRBV5 and TRBJ2-3; 8 nucleotides agree with TRBD1. Germline-derived CDR1 and CDR2 are LGHNA and YNLKQL (reference sequence). CDR3 length equals 14 residues. V trimming: 7 bases; J trimming: 0 bases; junction bases outside the gene matches: 3. The CDR3 reads CASKQGGSAETLYF. The CDR3 bases that were read are TGTGCCAGCAAACAGGGGGGTAGTGCAGAA.

This clone has only a few counts. These gene names are mouse names. The read terminates 4 residues before the CDR3 end, so the remaining end is supplied by the germline J gene. Other DNA sequences in the same sample also yield this CDR3. This chain joins TRBV13-2 and TRBJ2-1, with TRBD1 matching 9 bases. The ends lost 5 bases at V and 3 bases at J; junction bases unmatched: 3. Germline lookup yields CDR1 NNHNN and CDR2 SYGAGS (reference sequence). The CDR3 is 14 amino acids. Here the CDR3 reads CASGPGQGYAEQFF. The CDR3 DNA, read in part, is TGTGCCAGCGGCCCGGGACAGGGCTATGCT.

This clone has just a few counts. Gene names and germline match the mouse. Read coverage stops 4 residues before the CDR3 terminus; the germline J gene supplies the remainder. This sequence joins TRBV13-1 and TRBJ2-5, with D perhaps TRBD2 (7 bases). CDR1 and CDR2 from the germline V gene are NSHNY and SYGAGN. Trimming removed 4 bases at V and 2 bases at J, with 17 bases between. The CDR3 has 16 amino acids. Here the CDR3 reads CASSPILGASQDTQYF. CDR3 DNA (partial): TGTGCCAGCAGTCCTATTCTGGGGGCCAGCCAAGAC.

This clone was seen a few times. The genes and germline here are from mouse. The read comes to an end 4 residues before the CDR3 does, leaving the germline J gene to fill in the end. The gene calls are TRBV13-2 and TRBJ2-5; D unclear. This CDR3 region has 12 residues. Germline V lookup: CDR1 NNHNN, CDR2 SYGAGS (reference sequence). CDR3 DNA (partial): TGTGCCAGCGGTGATGCAGTCGAC. Encoded protein: CASGDAVD. The entire CDR3 protein reads CASGDAVDTQYF.

This clone was counted a few times. Gene names are mouse gene names. The CDR3 extends 4 residues past the end of the read, so its final part is completed from the germline J gene. This chain links TRBV19 with TRBJ2-5, with 8 nucleotides matching TRBD2. CDR1 and CDR2 (germline): FNHDT, SITEND (reference sequence). This CDR3 region has 14 residues. Incomplete CDR3 DNA: TGTGCCAGCAGTATACCTGGGGGGTTGGAC. It translates to CASSIPGGLD. The complete CDR3 reads CASSIPGGLDTQYF.

This clone was seen a few times. Gene and germline names: mouse. The DNA ends 4 residues before the CDR3 does, and the rest of the CDR3 is filled in from the germline J gene. In the same sample, other DNA sequences code for this CDR3. The chain uses TRBV19 and TRBJ1-2, with 7 bases lining up with TRBD1. The V and J ends lost 3 bases and 0 bases, in that order; junction bases with no gene match: 2. The CDR3 contains 14 residues. CDR1 and CDR2 from the germline V gene are FNHDT and SITEND (reference sequence). CDR3 sequence reads: CASSNRGANSDYTF. The sequenced part of the CDR3 DNA is TGTGCCAGCAGTAACAGGGGCGCAAACTCC.

Comment on this clone: Mouse germline and gene names are used. The read comes to an end 4 residues before the CDR3 does, leaving the germline J gene to fill in the end. The chain has TRBV1 and TRBJ2-4, with no clear D. Trimming took off 2 bases at V and 1 base at J, with 7 bases between the two ends. Germline V gene sequence: CDR1 NSQYPW, CDR2 LRSPGD (reference sequence). CDR3 length: 14 amino acids. The CDR3 sequence is CTCSARQRQNTLYF. The part of the CDR3 DNA that was read is TGCACCTGCAGTGCAAGACAACGTCAAAAC.

A word on this clone: Gene and germline names: mouse. CDR3 in amino acids: CASSQVPIPGQQDTQYF. The DNA read from the CDR3 is TGTGCCAGCAGCCAAGTCCCCATACCGGGACAACAAGAC. This sequence joins TRBV5 and TRBJ2-5, with D maybe TRBD1 (6 bases). The read finishes 4 residues shy of the CDR3 end, and the germline J gene is used to complete it. The V gene's germline CDR1 is LGHNA and CDR2 YNLKQL (reference sequence). This CDR3 has 17 residues. V was pared by 1 base and J by 3 bases, with 17 bases between.

This clone was found many times. The genes are named according to mouse. Read data end 4 residues before the CDR3 end; the end is taken from the germline J gene. The chain employs TRBV13-1 and TRBJ1-2; D remains ambiguous. Per the germline V gene, CDR1 is NSHNY and CDR2 is SYGAGN. This CDR3 is built from 13 residues. V lost 0 bases, J lost 2 bases, and 5 bases lay in between. The covered CDR3 bases are TGTGCCAGCAGTGATGGAGGGAACTCC. Protein sequence: CASSDGGNS. The whole CDR3 reads CASSDGGNSDYTF.

With respect to this clone: Mouse gene names apply. The sequenced fragment ends 4 residues before the CDR3 boundary, so the rest is inferred from the germline J gene. The rearrangement links TRBV13-1 to TRBJ2-2; 7 bases map to TRBD1. Germline V gene sequence: CDR1 NSHNY, CDR2 SYGAGN. V gave up 2 bases and J gave up 5 bases; unmatched junction bases: 3. The CDR3 spans 14 residues. The CDR3 protein is CASSEGQPTGQLYF. The DNA read from the CDR3 is TGTGCCAGCAGTGAGGGACAGCCAACCGGG.

This clone was counted only a few times. Mouse names are used for the genes. The CDR3 is cut off 4 residues early in the read; its end comes from the germline J gene. The rearrangement links TRBV1 to TRBJ1-2, with D perhaps TRBD1 (5 bases). Germline assignment: CDR1 NSQYPW and CDR2 LRSPGD (reference sequence). Trimming left V 3 bases short and J 0 bases short, with 8 bases between. The CDR3 spans 14 residues. This CDR3 reads CTCSAQQANSDYTF. CDR3 DNA (partial): TGCACCTGCAGTGCCCAACAGGCAAACTCC.